Below, 2 T cell receptor beta chains from the same sample are listed, as sequenced in a study of control samples from healthy donors and cancer patients. Clones were read by immunoSEQ multiplex PCR, and TCRdb kept only the in-frame ones, dropping some. The sample lists about 89,000 clones; about 83% were seen once. Sample: blood. These receptors came from a woman between 40 and 55 years old in good health.

This chain joins TRBV30 and TRBJ2-5; tentatively, D is TRBD2 (5 bases). CDR1 and CDR2 from the germline V gene are GTSNPN and SVGIG (reference sequence). V lost 0 bases and J 0 bases, leaving 14 bases between the germline ends. The CDR3 length is 16 residues. CDR3 DNA: TGTGCCTGGAGTGTACCGCCTGGGAGTAACCAAGAGACCCAGTACTTC. Translated: CAWSVPPGSNQETQYF.

This clone was observed once. The V call is TRBV6-5, the J call TRBJ2-7, with TRBD1 matching over 7 bases. The CDR3 is 16 amino acids. The V segment lost 3 bases and the J segment 0 bases; nucleotides outside the gene matches: 8. Germline V lookup: CDR1 MNHEY, CDR2 SVGAGI. This CDR3 is CASSYGSGTASYEQYF. The CDR3, as DNA: TGTGCCAGCAGTTATGGATCTGGGACAGCCTCCTACGAGCAGTACTTC.